These 29 T cell receptor beta chains came from one sample sequenced in a study of CD8 T cells in ankylosing spondylitis. Overall study findings and caveats: One TCR beta motif, made up of roughly eight highly homologous variants, appeared characteristic of ankylosing spondylitis blood.

Their recognized antigens are unknown. MiXCR was run by TCRdb on the 5' RACE reads, yielding one entry per CDR3 protein. Of just under 550,000 distinct CDR3 sequences listed, more than 9.5% are singletons. Sequenced: blood, either unsorted or a sorted T cell fraction (not recorded which). These TCRs come from a male donor with ankylosing spondylitis.

The gene calls are TRBV5-5 and TRBJ2-3; 12 positions match TRBD2. V shed 4 bases, J shed 5 bases, and the junction held 11 bases outside the gene matches. This CDR3 spans 17 amino acids. From germline, CDR1 is SGHKS and CDR2 YYEKEE (reference sequence). The CDR3 region is CASSTRLAGAGGDTQYF. CDR3 DNA sequence: TGTGCCAGCAGCACACGACTAGCGGGAGCGGGGGGAGATACGCAGTATTTT.

This clonotype was observed many times. This chain joins TRBV12-3 or TRBV12-4 and TRBJ2-1, with D perhaps TRBD2 (6 bases). The CDR3 has 15 residues. The V end lost 5 bases, the J end lost 4 bases, and 15 bases lay between the germline ends. The CDR3 region has the DNA TGTGCCAGCAGTACTCCCGGGACTTTGTACAATGAGCAGTTCTTC. It is translated as CASSTPGTLYNEQFF.

The gene calls are TRBV6-1 and TRBJ2-2; 8 nucleotides line up with TRBD2. This CDR3 region has 17 residues. V trimming: 5 bases; J trimming: 1 base; junction bases outside the gene matches: 9. Per germline, CDR1 MNHNS and CDR2 SASEGT. The CDR3 region has the DNA TGTGCCAGCAGTACGGGGGGGCGGGCTGTGAACACCGGGGAGCTGTTTTTT. It translates to CASSTGGRAVNTGELFF.

This clonotype was seen only a few times. V gene TRBV12-3 or TRBV12-4 combines with J gene TRBJ1-2; D perhaps matches TRBD1 (6 bases). V was pared by 3 bases and J by 7 bases, with 9 bases between. CDR3 length equals 12 residues. CDR3 sequence reads: CASSFSGVGYTF. CDR3 DNA: TGTGCCAGCAGTTTCTCAGGGGTTGGCTACACCTTC.

This clonotype was observed a few times. The chain uses TRBV20-1 and TRBJ2-1; 10 bases match TRBD1. Germline V gene data show CDR1 as DFQATT and CDR2 as SNEGSKA (reference sequence). With 5 bases clipped from V and 7 bases from J, the junction kept 5 bases outside the gene matches. The CDR3 is 13 amino acids. DNA for the CDR3: TGCAGTGCTCCAGGGACAGGGGTGAATGAGCAGTTCTTC. It specifies CSAPGTGVNEQFF.

This chain connects TRBV12-3 or TRBV12-4 to TRBJ2-2; D is undetermined. Trimming took off 10 bases at V and 0 bases at J, with 9 bases between the two ends. The CDR3 extends over 13 amino acids. The chain's CDR3 is CATRSTNTGELFF. DNA of the CDR3: TGTGCCACCAGATCAACGAACACCGGGGAGCTGTTTTTT.

The J gene is TRBJ2-5, the V gene TRBV5-1; 8 bases match TRBD1. The CDR3 totals 15 residues. J gave up 3 bases and V 2 bases, and 6 bases lay outside the gene matches. The germline CDR1 and CDR2 sequences are SGHRS and YFSETQ. In DNA, the CDR3 is TGCGCCAGCAGCTTTAATCTGGGACAGGAAGAGACCCAGTACTTC. As protein: CASSFNLGQEETQYF.

This clonotype was seen a handful of times. V usage is TRBV20-1 and J usage is TRBJ2-5; weak D call: TRBD2 (7 bases). Germline V gives CDR1 DFQATT, CDR2 SNEGSKA (reference sequence). This CDR3 has 16 residues. The germline V and J ends were trimmed by 5 bases and 5 bases, with 24 bases remaining between them. This chain's CDR3 is CSASPLWGGQGETQYF. Written as DNA, the CDR3 is TGCAGTGCTTCCCCCCTCTGGGGGGGCCAGGGGGAGACCCAGTACTTC.

The chain links TRBV2 to TRBJ2-7; possible D gene TRBD1, 6 bases. The CDR3 has 15 amino acids. The V gene's germline CDR1 is SNHLY and CDR2 FYNNEI. With 0 bases removed from V and 0 bases from J, the gap between germline ends came to 9 bases. The DNA of the CDR3 is TGTGCCAGCAGTGAAGCGCGCAGGGGCTCCTACGAGCAGTACTTC. It codes for CASSEARRGSYEQYF. The entire variable domain, with the rest obtained from reference TRBV2 and TRBJ2-7, is as follows: EPEVTQTPSHQVTQMGQEVILRCVPISNHLYFYWYRQILGQKVEFLVSFYNNEISEKSEIFDDQFSVERPDGSNFTLKIRSTKLEDSAMYFCASSEARRGSYEQYFGPGTRLTVT.

This chain connects TRBV7-2 to TRBJ1-4, with D unclear. The germline CDR1 and CDR2 sequences are SGHTA and FQGNSA. This CDR3 is 14 amino acids long. V was trimmed by 4 bases and J by 7 bases, leaving 13 bases between them. CDR3 bases: TGTGCCAGCAGCTATCAAGCATCGGGTGAAAAACTGTTTTTT. Translation gives CASSYQASGEKLFF.

This clonotype was found many times. The J gene is TRBJ2-7, the V gene TRBV27, with TRBD1 identical over 9 bases. V was clipped by 5 bases and J by 6 bases; unmatched bases: 11. Germline V gene sequence: CDR1 MNHEY, CDR2 SMNVEV (reference sequence). This CDR3 has 15 residues. The CDR3 bases are TGTGCCAGCAGTATAACGACAGGGGGTGGTCGCGAGCAGTACTTC. This sequence encodes CASSITTGGGREQYF.

V and J are TRBV2 and TRBJ2-7; TRBD1 agrees at 9 bases. The V and J ends lost 3 bases and 3 bases, in that order; junction bases with no gene match: 9. Germline values: CDR1 SNHLY, CDR2 FYNNEI. CDR3 length: 16 amino acids. The CDR3 reads CASSEGTGTGRYEQYF. CDR3 coding DNA: TGTGCCAGCAGTGAGGGTACCGGGACAGGGCGCTACGAGCAGTACTTC.

This clonotype appeared many times. The CDR3 spells CASSSPKGTSRPENNEQFF. The CDR3 DNA is TGCGCCAGCAGCTCCCCTAAGGGGACTAGCCGACCGGAGAACAATGAGCAGTTCTTC. J is TRBJ2-1 and V is TRBV5-1; 9 bases fit TRBD2. The CDR3 loop spans 19 amino acids. After removal of 3 bases from V and 5 bases from J, the junction contained 18 bases not matched to a gene. CDR1 and CDR2 (germline): SGHRS, YFSETQ.

The chain couples TRBV5-6 to TRBJ2-7; TRBD1 might be the D (5 bases). Trimming took off 2 bases at V and 0 bases at J, with 9 bases between the two ends. Germline V gene sequence: CDR1 SGHDT, CDR2 YYEEEE. CDR3 length: 14 residues. The CDR3 here is CASSLAGFSYEQYF. DNA for the CDR3: TGTGCCAGCAGCTTAGCAGGGTTCTCCTACGAGCAGTACTTC.

This clonotype was recorded a few times. The rearrangement uses TRBV3-1 and TRBJ2-1, with 8 bases fitting TRBD1. After removal of 1 base from V and 7 bases from J, the junction contained 9 bases not matched to a gene. The CDR3 loop spans 16 amino acids. The V gene's germline CDR1 is LGHDT and CDR2 YNNKEL (reference sequence). CDR3 nucleotide sequence: TGTGCCAGCAGCCAAGTAGGCCAGGGGGCGTTGAATGAGCAGTTCTTC. Protein: CASSQVGQGALNEQFF.

In its sample, this clonotype was seen a few times. The CDR3 protein is CASRQKTSGRANEQFF. DNA of the CDR3: TGTGCCAGCAGGCAAAAGACTAGCGGGAGAGCCAATGAGCAGTTCTTC. V usage is TRBV7-9 and J usage is TRBJ2-1, with 12 bases lining up with TRBD2. The V and J ends lost 6 bases and 6 bases, in that order; junction bases with no gene match: 9. The CDR3 runs to 16 residues. CDR1 is SEHNR, CDR2 FQNEAQ, per germline (reference sequence).

This clonotype was seen more than once but under ten times. The rearrangement links TRBV27 to TRBJ1-5, with 9 bases matching TRBD1. With V trimmed by 3 bases and J by 10 bases, 10 bases remained unmatched. The germline V gene encodes CDR1 MNHEY and CDR2 SMNVEV (reference sequence). The CDR3 has 15 amino acids. CDR3 residues: CASSFSGTGINPQHF. CDR3 sequence (DNA): TGTGCCAGCAGTTTCTCCGGGACAGGGATAAATCCCCAGCATTTT.

This clonotype was picked up a small number of times. The chain uses TRBV7-2 and TRBJ2-1; D call uncertain. The V end was cut by 3 bases, the J end by 0 bases, with 9 bases between. From germline, CDR1 is SGHTA and CDR2 FQGNSA. This CDR3 comprises 15 residues. CDR3 DNA: TGTGCCAGCAGCTTTAGACACGACTCCTACAATGAGCAGTTCTTC. Protein: CASSFRHDSYNEQFF.

This clonotype came up a few times. The rearrangement links TRBV21-1 to TRBJ2-1; the D segment call TRBD1 is taken from the table without a DNA check. TRBV21-1 is described as a pseudogene. The CDR3 is 16 residues long. This CDR3 reads CASRPLGAGRGDEQFF. The CDR3 DNA follows: TGTGCCAGCAGACCCCTCGGGGCCGGGCGGGGAGATGAGCAGTTCTTC.

J is TRBJ1-1 and V is TRBV7-2; tentative D call: TRBD1 (5 bases). Per germline, CDR1 SGHTA and CDR2 FQGNSA. CDR3 length: 15 residues. V was trimmed by 5 bases and J by 0 bases, leaving 13 bases between them. This CDR3 is CASSAMGLMNTEAFF. CDR3 nucleotides: TGTGCCAGCAGCGCCATGGGACTGATGAACACTGAAGCTTTCTTT. The full variable domain, completed using reference TRBV7-2 and TRBJ1-1, is GAGVSQSPSNKVTEKGKDVELRCDPISGHTALYWYRQSLGQGLEFLIYFQGNSAPDKSGLPSDRFSAERTGGSVSTLTIQRTQQEDSAVYLCASSAMGLMNTEAFFGQGTRLTVV.

This clonotype was detected only a few times. The CDR3 sequence is CSARVYGQQSNQPQHF. CDR3 in DNA: TGCAGTGCTAGAGTTTACGGACAACAAAGCAATCAGCCCCAGCATTTT. The chain combines TRBV20-1 with TRBJ1-5, with D tentatively TRBD1 (5 bases). The length of the CDR3 is 16 residues. V lost 1 base and J lost 1, with 14 bases in between. Per the germline V gene, CDR1 is DFQATT and CDR2 is SNEGSKA (reference sequence).

The chain carries TRBV3-1 and TRBJ1-2; possibly TRBD1 for D (5 bases). The length of the CDR3 is 14 residues. Deletions cut 0 bases from V and 4 bases from J, with 9 bases between. The germline V gene has CDR1 LGHDT and CDR2 YNNKEL (reference sequence). The chain's CDR3 is CASSQEYGAYGYTF. The CDR3 DNA sequence: TGTGCCAGCAGCCAAGAGTATGGGGCCTATGGCTACACCTTC. Together with reference TRBV3-1 and TRBJ1-2, the CDR3 gives the full variable domain: DTAVSQTPKYLVTQMGNDKSIKCEQNLGHDTMYWYKQDSKKFLKIMFSYNNKELIINETVPNRFSPKSPDKAHLNLHINSLELGDSAVYFCASSQEYGAYGYTFGSGTRLTVV.

This clonotype was counted only a few times. V gene TRBV3-1 combines with J gene TRBJ1-1, with a possible D match to TRBD1 (6 bases). CDR1 is LGHDT and CDR2 is YNNKEL in the germline V gene (reference sequence). This CDR3 has 14 amino acids. V dropped 3 bases and J dropped 4 bases, with 12 bases sitting between them. DNA of the CDR3: TGTGCCAGCAGCCACGGGGGCGGGGGCACTGAAGCTTTCTTT. This encodes CASSHGGGGTEAFF.

The chain has TRBV6-1 and TRBJ1-2; TRBD1 aligns across 7 bases. The CDR3 is made up of 15 amino acids. Germline-derived CDR1 and CDR2 are MNHNS and SASEGT. V dropped 5 bases and J dropped 7; count of bases not matched to a gene: 13. This CDR3 reads CASSLYPGTDGGYTF. The CDR3 nucleotides read TGTGCCAGCAGTCTTTATCCCGGGACAGACGGTGGCTACACCTTC.

This clonotype has more than one count but fewer than ten. The rearrangement joins TRBV4-2 to TRBJ1-2; maybe TRBD1 (5 bases). The CDR3 covers 14 residues. Germline V gives CDR1 LGHNA, CDR2 YNFKEQ. Trimming cost V 0 bases and J 8 bases, with 13 bases left between them. The CDR3 coding sequence is TGTGCCAGCAGCCAAGAACTAGGGGTAGGCGGCTACACCTTC. This sequence encodes CASSQELGVGGYTF.

The V and J genes are TRBV20-1 and TRBJ2-1; D gene unclear. The CDR3 spans 13 residues. CDR1 and CDR2 (germline): DFQATT, SNEGSKA (reference sequence). Trimming took 6 bases from V and 4 from J, leaving 13 bases between them. The CDR3 protein is CSAEKQIYNEQFF. The CDR3 nucleotides read TGCAGTGCAGAGAAGCAGATATACAATGAGCAGTTCTTC.

The rearrangement links TRBV24-1 to TRBJ2-1, with unresolved D. Per germline, CDR1 KGHDR and CDR2 SFDVKD. V lost 3 bases and J lost 0, with 14 bases in between. The length of the CDR3 is 17 residues. The CDR3 DNA is TGTGCCACCAGTGATCCCAGTCCCTCTAGCTCCTACAATGAGCAGTTCTTC. Translating gives CATSDPSPSSSYNEQFF.

This clonotype was counted many times. The chain combines TRBV5-1 with TRBJ1-1; no clear D gene. Trimming removed 0 bases from V and 1 base from J, with 7 bases in between. The CDR3 length is 14 residues. Germline CDR1 reads SGHRS; CDR2 reads YFSETQ. The CDR3 DNA follows: TGCGCCAGCAGCTTGGCCCCCTCGAACACTGAAGCTTTCTTT. Protein sequence: CASSLAPSNTEAFF.

V and J are TRBV20-1 and TRBJ1-5, with 10 bases aligning to TRBD1. J was trimmed by 4 bases and V by 5 bases; bases with no gene match: 11. Germline-derived CDR1 and CDR2 are DFQATT and SNEGSKA (reference sequence). This CDR3 spans 16 amino acids. The CDR3, as DNA: TGCAGTGCTGGGAGGGTGGACAGGGGGGTAAATCAGCCCCAGCATTTT. Translation: CSAGRVDRGVNQPQHF.